A selection of T cell receptor beta chains follows, all from one sample in a study of blood T cell repertoires in COVID-19. Data came from immunoSEQ multiplex PCR; TCRdb stores just in-frame clones and leaves some out. The sample has approximately 280,000 clones, 75% to 90% seen once. The sample taken for sequencing was peripheral blood. All receptors come from a woman between 65 and 79 years old with acute or convalescent COVID-19. CDR3s include the opening cysteine and the closing phenylalanine or tryptophan. Each record gives: clone size, J gene, D gene, V gene, CDR3 protein, CDR3 DNA. The D gene is left open where the match is weak. The size of a clone is reported for some rows only, either as once, few or many, or as a class for expanded clones.

clone size: NA
J gene: TRBJ1-2
D gene: TRBD1
V gene: TRBV30
CDR3 protein: CACQGGSVKRLSPLMGYTF
CDR3 DNA: TGTGCCTGCCAAGGGGGCAGCGTAAAGAGGCTTAGTCCCCTTATGGGCTACACCTTC

clone size: NA
J gene: TRBJ2-7
D gene: NA
V gene: TRBV20-1
CDR3 protein: CSARGPYEQYF
CDR3 DNA: TGCAGTGCTAGGGGGCCCTACGAGCAGTACTTC

clone size: NA
J gene: TRBJ2-1
D gene: TRBD1
V gene: TRBV7-9
CDR3 protein: CASSSTQGIAYNEQFF
CDR3 DNA: TGTGCCAGCAGCTCGACACAGGGGATCGCCTACAATGAGCAGTTCTTC

clone size: NA
J gene: TRBJ2-1
D gene: TRBD1
V gene: TRBV7-3
CDR3 protein: CASSLTPTDRAGEQFF
CDR3 DNA: TGTGCCAGCAGCTTAACCCCTACGGACAGGGCGGGTGAGCAGTTCTTC

clone size: NA
J gene: TRBJ2-7
D gene: TRBD1
V gene: TRBV5-1
CDR3 protein: CASSSPGTGSSEQYF
CDR3 DNA: TGCGCCAGCAGCTCCCCGGGGACAGGGTCGAGCGAGCAGTACTTC

clone size: NA
J gene: TRBJ2-2
D gene: NA
V gene: TRBV3-1/TRBV3-2
CDR3 protein: CASSRSTPRDTGELFF
CDR3 DNA: TGTGCCAGCAGCCGCTCGACCCCACGGGACACCGGGGAGCTGTTTTTT

clone size: NA
J gene: TRBJ1-1
D gene: NA
V gene: TRBV29-1
CDR3 protein: CSVARGTEAFF
CDR3 DNA: TGCAGCGTGGCACGGGGCACTGAAGCTTTCTTT

clone size: NA
J gene: TRBJ1-6
D gene: NA
V gene: TRBV12-3/TRBV12-4
CDR3 protein: CASSSWCGSPLHF
CDR3 DNA: TGTGCCAGCAGTTCCTGGTGCGGATCACCCCTCCACTTT

clone size: NA
J gene: TRBJ2-1
D gene: TRBD2
V gene: TRBV7-2
CDR3 protein: CASSLLGGNEQFF
CDR3 DNA: TGTGCCAGCAGCCTTTTGGGGGGGAATGAGCAGTTCTTC

clone size: NA
J gene: TRBJ2-1
D gene: NA
V gene: TRBV18
CDR3 protein: CASSPMFSAGRSYNEQFF
CDR3 DNA: TGTGCCAGCTCTCCGATGTTTAGCGCGGGGCGCTCCTACAATGAGCAGTTCTTC

clone size: NA
J gene: TRBJ1-1
D gene: NA
V gene: TRBV6-6
CDR3 protein: CASSYSKGDTEAFF
CDR3 DNA: TGTGCCAGCAGTTACTCGAAAGGAGACACTGAAGCTTTCTTT

clone size: few
J gene: TRBJ1-2
D gene: TRBD1
V gene: TRBV19
CDR3 protein: CASGQGAHGYTF
CDR3 DNA: TGTGCCAGTGGTCAGGGGGCCCATGGCTACACCTTC

clone size: NA
J gene: TRBJ2-3
D gene: NA
V gene: TRBV5-1
CDR3 protein: CASSLVGGPGDTQYF
CDR3 DNA: TGCGCCAGCAGCTTGGTGGGGGGGCCGGGAGATACGCAGTATTTT

clone size: NA
J gene: TRBJ2-1
D gene: NA
V gene: TRBV11-2
CDR3 protein: CASSRGLGGDNEQFF
CDR3 DNA: TGTGCCAGCAGCCGCGGGCTAGGGGGAGACAATGAGCAGTTCTTC

clone size: NA
J gene: TRBJ1-5
D gene: NA
V gene: TRBV27
CDR3 protein: CASSRGDPFFQYSNQPQHF
CDR3 DNA: TGTGCCAGCAGCCGGGGGGACCCGTTCTTTCAATATAGCAATCAGCCCCAGCATTTT

clone size: NA
J gene: TRBJ2-7
D gene: TRBD2
V gene: TRBV7-8
CDR3 protein: CASSLALAGNTYEQYF
CDR3 DNA: TGTGCCAGCAGCTTAGCGCTAGCGGGGAATACCTACGAGCAGTACTTC

clone size: few
J gene: TRBJ2-3
D gene: NA
V gene: TRBV4-2
CDR3 protein: CASSLNPQVDTQYF
CDR3 DNA: TGTGCCAGCAGCCTCAACCCCCAGGTGGATACGCAGTATTTT

clone size: NA
J gene: TRBJ1-3
D gene: NA
V gene: TRBV7-6
CDR3 protein: CASSNLQASSGNTIYF
CDR3 DNA: TGTGCCAGCAGCAACTTACAGGCGAGCTCTGGAAACACCATATATTTT

clone size: once
J gene: TRBJ1-3
D gene: NA
V gene: TRBV11-2
CDR3 protein: CASSGSSGNTIYF
CDR3 DNA: TGTGCCAGTTCGGGGTCCTCTGGAAACACCATATATTTT

clone size: NA
J gene: TRBJ2-3
D gene: TRBD2
V gene: TRBV27
CDR3 protein: CASSLTGGVPTDTQYF
CDR3 DNA: TGTGCCAGCAGTTTAACCGGGGGGGTACCCACAGATACGCAGTATTTT

clone size: NA
J gene: TRBJ1-2
D gene: NA
V gene: TRBV29-1
CDR3 protein: CSAEPPDSLGGYGYTF
CDR3 DNA: TGCAGCGCTGAACCCCCGGACAGCCTAGGGGGCTATGGCTACACCTTC

clone size: NA
J gene: TRBJ2-3
D gene: NA
V gene: TRBV12-2
CDR3 protein: CASRFPKVAGGPDTQYF
CDR3 DNA: TGTGCAAGTCGCTTTCCAAAGGTAGCGGGGGGGCCAGATACGCAGTATTTT

clone size: few
J gene: TRBJ2-2
D gene: NA
V gene: TRBV5-1
CDR3 protein: CASTLVLGNTGELFF
CDR3 DNA: TGCGCCAGCACCCTAGTCCTGGGTAACACCGGGGAGCTGTTTTTT

clone size: NA
J gene: TRBJ2-3
D gene: NA
V gene: TRBV4-1
CDR3 protein: CASSLTLALTDTQYF
CDR3 DNA: TGCGCCAGCAGCCTTACGCTAGCGCTCACAGATACGCAGTATTTT

clone size: NA
J gene: TRBJ1-1
D gene: NA
V gene: TRBV27
CDR3 protein: CATPDSLNTEAFF
CDR3 DNA: TGTGCCACCCCTGACAGTTTGAACACTGAAGCTTTCTTT

clone size: NA
J gene: TRBJ1-1
D gene: NA
V gene: TRBV29-1
CDR3 protein: CSVPKSETEAFF
CDR3 DNA: TGCAGCGTCCCGAAAAGTGAGACTGAAGCTTTCTTT

clone size: NA
J gene: TRBJ1-2
D gene: NA
V gene: TRBV6-5
CDR3 protein: CASSYNKVYGYTF
CDR3 DNA: TGTGCCAGCAGTTATAACAAAGTCTATGGCTACACCTTC

clone size: NA
J gene: TRBJ1-2
D gene: NA
V gene: TRBV6-5
CDR3 protein: CASRGTGGLNYGYTF
CDR3 DNA: TGTGCCAGCAGGGGAACAGGAGGGTTAAACTATGGCTACACCTTC